These 32 T cell receptor beta chains were sequenced from one sample in a study of T cell repertoires in cytomegalovirus infection. What these receptors recognize is not known. TCRdb re-analysed the reads in MiXCR, keeping a single row per CDR3 protein. The sample gives 380,000 or so distinct CDR3 sequences, about a third of which show up once; roughly 14% is in the top ten. The specimen comprised cultured PBMCs, sampled from culture after CMV antigen stimulation. Receptors were obtained from a human donor in good health (CMV status not recorded). Some clones in this sample may be carry-over from other donors' samples.

This chain links TRBV28 with TRBJ1-1, with no clear D. The germline gives CDR1 MDHEN, CDR2 SYDVKM. CDR3 length: 12 residues. V was pared by 5 bases and J by 3 bases, with 7 bases between. CDR3 sequence reads: CASSHLDTEAFF. The CDR3 region has the DNA TGTGCCAGCAGTCACCTGGACACTGAAGCTTTCTTT.

This clonotype came up a few times. This chain joins TRBV7-9 and TRBJ2-3; D gene unclear. This CDR3 is built from 17 residues. V lost 2 bases to trimming and J lost 4 bases, with 19 bases between them. Per the germline V gene, CDR1 is SEHNR and CDR2 is FQNEAQ (reference sequence). CDR3 loop: CASSLFRTQQGADTQYF. Here the CDR3 DNA reads TGTGCCAGCAGCTTATTTCGTACCCAGCAAGGTGCAGATACGCAGTATTTT.

This clonotype showed up just a few times. The rearrangement joins TRBV7-4 to TRBJ1-3; weak D call: TRBD1 (5 bases). Germline lookup yields CDR1 SGHVT and CDR2 SQSDAQ. This CDR3 has 15 amino acids. Trimming pared 5 bases from V and 2 bases from J, leaving 13 bases between. CDR3 coding DNA: TGTGCCAGCAGCCCCCGAGGGGTAGCTGGAAACACCATATATTTT. Translating it yields CASSPRGVAGNTIYF.

The sample holds many counts of this clonotype. V and J are TRBV5-8 and TRBJ1-1; TRBD1 aligns across 7 bases. From germline, CDR1 is SGHTS and CDR2 YDEGEE. The junction had 6 bases not matched to a gene; V was cut back by 0 bases and J by 4 bases. The CDR3 totals 15 residues. The chain's CDR3 is CASSLDRGSGTEAFF. The CDR3, as DNA: TGTGCCAGCAGCTTGGACAGGGGATCGGGCACTGAAGCTTTCTTT.

The V gene is TRBV11-2, the J gene TRBJ1-1; D gene unclear. Between the trimmed V and J ends, which lost 4 bases and 3 bases, there was a span of 15 bases. The CDR3 covers 15 residues. Germline V lookup: CDR1 SGHAT, CDR2 FQNNGV. CDR3: CASSSWAARDTEAFF. The CDR3 coding sequence is TGTGCCAGCAGCTCATGGGCGGCTAGGGACACTGAAGCTTTCTTT. The whole variable domain, filled in from reference TRBV11-2 and TRBJ1-1, reads EAGVAQSPRYKIIEKRQSVAFWCNPISGHATLYWYQQILGQGPKLLIQFQNNGVVDDSQLPKDRFSAERLKGVDSTLKIQPAKLEDSAVYLCASSSWAARDTEAFFGQGTRLTVV.

The V and J genes are TRBV19 and TRBJ2-1; D is ambiguous. Germline V CDR1 and CDR2: LNHDA, SQIVND (reference sequence). CDR3 size: 13 residues. Between the trimmed V and J ends, which lost 6 bases and 7 bases, there was a span of 13 bases. The CDR3 spells CASSLIIGNEQFF. CDR3 DNA sequence: TGTGCCAGTAGCCTCATTATCGGGAATGAGCAGTTCTTC. Variable domain in full (rest from reference TRBV19 and TRBJ2-1): DGGITQSPKYLFRKEGQNVTLSCEQNLNHDAMYWYRQDPGQGLRLIYYSQIVNDFQKGDIAEGYSVSREKKESFPLTVTSAQKNPTAFYLCASSLIIGNEQFFGPGTRLTVL.

This clonotype has a count of ten or more. The genes are TRBV7-2 and TRBJ1-5, with 8 bases that match TRBD1. V lost 10 bases, J lost 5 bases, and 4 bases stayed unmatched. CDR1 and CDR2 from the germline V gene are SGHTA and FQGNSA. The CDR3 spans 12 residues. CDR3 coding DNA: TGTGCCATAGGACAGGGATATCAGCCCCAGCATTTT. It is translated as CAIGQGYQPQHF.

V usage is TRBV28 and J usage is TRBJ1-5; the D is unclear. The CDR3 sequence is 15 residues long. Germline V gives CDR1 MDHEN, CDR2 SYDVKM. Trimming shortened V by 5 bases and J by 1 base, and 12 bases separated the two germline ends. As DNA, the CDR3 is TGTGCCAGCAGTCCGGCATTGGGGAGCAATCAGCCCCAGCATTTT. Its translation: CASSPALGSNQPQHF.

This clonotype was observed a few times. This chain links TRBV28 with TRBJ2-2, with 10 bases matching TRBD1. The V and J ends lost 0 bases and 2 bases, in that order; junction bases with no gene match: 0. The CDR3 loop spans 16 amino acids. From germline, CDR1 is MDHEN and CDR2 SYDVKM. CDR3 sequence (DNA): TGTGCCAGCAGTTTATGGACAGGGGGCAACACCGGGGAGCTGTTTTTT. As protein: CASSLWTGGNTGELFF.

This clonotype occurred once. The chain carries TRBV7-2 and TRBJ1-2; D gene unclear. Trimming removed 1 base from V and 2 bases from J, with 5 bases in between. Germline V gene sequence: CDR1 SGHTA, CDR2 FQGNSA. This CDR3 spans 13 amino acids. Written as DNA, the CDR3 is TGTGCCAGCAGCTTAGATGAGAACTATGGCTACACCTTC. Protein product: CASSLDENYGYTF.

This clonotype was counted only a few times. This chain joins TRBV28 and TRBJ1-5, with a weak D call TRBD1 (6 bases). The ends were cut back, 3 bases at V and 2 bases at J, with 26 bases in the middle. CDR3 size: 20 residues. Germline-derived CDR1 and CDR2 are MDHEN and SYDVKM. CDR3 protein: CASSFFARGGLFDGNQPQHF. DNA for the CDR3: TGTGCCAGCAGTTTTTTTGCCAGGGGAGGCCTCTTTGACGGCAATCAGCCCCAGCATTTT. The entire variable domain, with the rest obtained from reference TRBV28 and TRBJ1-5, is as follows: DVKVTQSSRYLVKRTGEKVFLECVQDMDHENMFWYRQDPGLGLRLIYFSYDVKMKEKGDIPEGYSVSREKKERFSLILESASTNQTSMYLCASSFFARGGLFDGNQPQHFGDGTRLSIL.

This clonotype has a handful of counts. This chain links TRBV20-1 with TRBJ1-1; 8 nucleotides agree with TRBD1. The CDR3 covers 15 residues. Germline assignment: CDR1 DFQATT and CDR2 SNEGSKA (reference sequence). V dropped 2 bases and J dropped 0; count of bases not matched to a gene: 5. The CDR3 here is CSARLAGGLNTEAFF. The CDR3 DNA follows: TGCAGTGCTAGATTGGCAGGGGGCTTGAACACTGAAGCTTTCTTT.

This chain joins TRBV6-8 and TRBJ1-2; possibly TRBD1 for D (6 bases). Looked up from germline, CDR1 is MNHGY and CDR2 is SAAAGT. This CDR3 region has 15 residues. Trimming removed 4 bases from V and 1 base from J, with 13 bases in between. This CDR3 is CASSFRDNLNYGYTF. The CDR3 region has the DNA TGTGCCAGCAGTTTCCGGGACAACCTTAACTATGGCTACACCTTC.

Remarks on this clonotype: The junction departs from the called germline gene at one end, perhaps through a read error. V usage is TRBV7-7 and J usage is TRBJ2-5; D not certain. The CDR3 spans 13 residues. Germline CDR1 SSHAT, CDR2 FNYEAQ (reference sequence). In DNA form, the CDR3 reads TGTGCTAGCAGCTTCGGCAAAAAAGAGACCCAGTACTTC. Protein: CASSFGKKETQYF.

There are many counts of this clonotype. J is TRBJ2-7 and V is TRBV7-8, with D unresolved. The CDR3 is 14 amino acids. CDR1 is SGHVS and CDR2 is FQNEAQ in the germline V gene. Trimming left V 3 bases short and J 6 bases short, with 15 bases between. The CDR3 bases are TGTGCCAGCAGCTTGGAGAGGCAGTTCGTCGAGCAGTACGTC. This gives the protein CASSLERQFVEQYV.

This clonotype showed up just a few times. This chain uses TRBV7-2 with TRBJ2-2, with D perhaps being TRBD1 or TRBD2 (5 bases each). CDR3 length: 16 amino acids. Germline V gives CDR1 SGHTA, CDR2 FQGNSA. The ends were cut back, 6 bases at V and 2 bases at J, with 16 bases in the middle. The CDR3 DNA sequence: TGTGCCAGCAGTAAAGAAGGGACCCTTAACACCGGGGAGCTGTTTTTT. It specifies CASSKEGTLNTGELFF.

The J gene is TRBJ2-1, the V gene TRBV6-5; no definite D call. Germline values: CDR1 MNHEY, CDR2 SVGAGI. Trimming left V 4 bases short and J 6 bases short, with 10 bases between. The CDR3 runs 13 residues. CDR3 sequence: CASSSRPSNEQFF. CDR3 coding DNA: TGTGCCAGCAGTTCCAGACCATCCAATGAGCAGTTCTTC.

The chain carries TRBV4-1 and TRBJ1-1; D may be TRBD1 (5 bases). CDR3 size: 14 residues. V lost 1 base and J lost 1, with 7 bases in between. Germline V gene sequence: CDR1 MGHRA, CDR2 YSYEKL. This chain's CDR3 is CASSQGQPNTEAFF. In DNA, the CDR3 is TGCGCCAGCAGCCAAGGACAGCCGAACACTGAAGCTTTCTTT.

This clonotype has at least ten counts. The chain combines TRBV7-8 with TRBJ2-1; 10 nucleotides align to TRBD2. Germline values: CDR1 SGHVS, CDR2 FQNEAQ. V was clipped by 5 bases and J by 4 bases; unmatched bases: 8. This CDR3 has 16 residues. The CDR3 spells CASSSFTSGAYNEQFF. CDR3 DNA: TGTGCCAGCAGCAGTTTCACTAGCGGGGCTTACAATGAGCAGTTCTTC.

This clonotype was seen repeatedly, ten times or more. The V call is TRBV11-3, the J call TRBJ2-7; 12 bases agree with TRBD2. Losses at the gene ends were 2 bases for V and 2 bases for J; bases not matched to a gene: 7. Germline CDR1 and CDR2: SGHNT and YENEEA. The CDR3 sequence is 17 residues long. This chain's CDR3 is CASSLRLAGEGAYEQYF. The CDR3 DNA follows: TGTGCCAGCAGCTTACGACTAGCGGGAGAGGGGGCCTACGAGCAGTACTTC.

The V and J genes are TRBV7-2 and TRBJ2-4; D gene unclear. The ends were cut back, 1 base at V and 6 bases at J, with 4 bases in the middle. Germline lookup yields CDR1 SGHTA and CDR2 FQGNSA. The CDR3 consists of 12 residues. The CDR3 nucleotides are TGTGCCAGCAGCTTAGACCCAAACATTCAGTACTTC. It translates to CASSLDPNIQYF.

The genes are TRBV7-2 and TRBJ2-3; D is unclear. Trimming removed 4 bases from V and 6 bases from J, with 11 bases in between. In germline, CDR1 is SGHTA, CDR2 FQGNSA. The CDR3 extends over 13 amino acids. In DNA, the CDR3 is TGTGCCAGCAGCTCCGAGATAGCTGATACGCAGTATTTT. Translated: CASSSEIADTQYF.

In this sample, this clonotype turned up a few times. The chain joins TRBV20-1 to TRBJ1-5, with TRBD1 as a possible D gene (5 bases). The CDR3 is 14 amino acids. V lost 5 bases to trimming and J lost 0 bases, with 11 bases between them. Looked up from germline, CDR1 is DFQATT and CDR2 is SNEGSKA (reference sequence). The CDR3 reads CSARRGDSNQPQHF. In DNA, the CDR3 is TGCAGTGCTCGGCGGGGGGATAGCAATCAGCCCCAGCATTTT.

The CDR3 nucleotides read TGTGCCAGCAGCCCTAGACTAGCGGGAACCCGTGAGCAGTTCTTC. Its translation is CASSPRLAGTREQFF. The chain links TRBV5-5 to TRBJ2-1; 11 bases line up with TRBD2. V lost 4 bases to trimming and J lost 9 bases; unmatched junction nucleotides: 9. The germline CDR1 and CDR2 sequences are SGHKS and YYEKEE (reference sequence). The CDR3 has 15 amino acids.

For the CDR3, the DNA is TGTGCCAGCAGTTATTTCGGACCATACAATGAGCAGTTCTTC. This translates into CASSYFGPYNEQFF. The chain couples TRBV6-2 or TRBV6-3 to TRBJ2-1; D is ambiguous. The V end was cut by 3 bases, the J end by 4 bases, with 10 bases between. CDR3 size: 14 residues. Germline-derived CDR1 and CDR2 are MNHEY and SVGEGT.

The chain uses TRBV7-9 and TRBJ2-2, with 8 bases identical to TRBD2. Germline CDR1 reads SEHNR; CDR2 reads FQNEAQ (reference sequence). The CDR3 length is 20 residues. The V gene end was trimmed by 2 bases and the J gene end by 3 bases; junction bases not matched to a gene: 17. DNA of the CDR3: TGTGCCAGCAGCTTACCCGTTACGGGTCTAGGTAGCGGGGACACCGGGGAGCTGTTTTTT. Translation: CASSLPVTGLGSGDTGELFF.

This clonotype came up once. The chain couples TRBV24-1 to TRBJ2-3; D may be TRBD1 (5 bases). V was pared by 4 bases and J by 6 bases, with 13 bases between. The CDR3 runs to 14 residues. Germline V lookup: CDR1 KGHDR, CDR2 SFDVKD. The chain's CDR3 is CATSDAQGTDTQYF. The CDR3 nucleotides read TGTGCCACCAGTGACGCCCAGGGAACGGATACGCAGTATTTT.

CDR3 loop: CASSHRDRGAEAFF. In DNA, the CDR3 is TGTGCCAGCAGTCACCGGGACAGGGGGGCTGAAGCTTTCTTT. The genes are TRBV6-2 or TRBV6-3 and TRBJ1-1; 11 nucleotides line up with TRBD1. Germline V gene lookup returns CDR1 MNHEY and CDR2 SVGEGT. The CDR3 runs 14 residues. With V trimmed by 5 bases and J by 6 bases, 5 bases remained unmatched.

The rearrangement uses TRBV7-6 and TRBJ2-5, with D hard to call. The V end lost 4 bases, the J end lost 5 bases, and 11 bases lay between the germline ends. This CDR3 is 13 amino acids long. CDR1 is SGHVS and CDR2 is FNYEAQ in the germline V gene. The CDR3: CASSSARRETQYF. CDR3 DNA: TGTGCCAGCAGCTCTGCCCGGCGGGAGACCCAGTACTTC.

This clonotype was recorded a few times. V gene TRBV28 combines with J gene TRBJ1-6; no clear D. V was clipped by 6 bases and J by 5 bases, with 8 bases between them. Germline CDR1 and CDR2: MDHEN and SYDVKM. CDR3 length: 13 residues. In DNA form, the CDR3 reads TGTGCCAGCAGGTGGGGTAATAATTCACCCCTCCACTTT. Protein: CASRWGNNSPLHF.

This clonotype is medium-sized by share. This chain joins TRBV6-5 and TRBJ2-7; D possibly corresponds to TRBD2 (7 bases). The length of the CDR3 is 15 residues. V dropped 2 bases and J dropped 1 base, with 12 bases sitting between them. Germline-derived CDR1 and CDR2 are MNHEY and SVGAGI. DNA of the CDR3: TGTGCCAGCAGTTACAAGGGGGGGGAATCCTACGAGCAGTACTTC. As protein: CASSYKGGESYEQYF.

The V call is TRBV19, the J call TRBJ2-7, with 10 bases lining up with TRBD2. The CDR3 runs 15 residues. V lost 1 base and J lost 5; bases outside the gene matches: 5. The V gene's germline CDR1 is LNHDA and CDR2 SQIVND (reference sequence). The DNA for the CDR3 is TGTGCCAGTAGTATAGGCCTAGCGGGAGACAACGAGCAGTACTTC. Protein sequence: CASSIGLAGDNEQYF.